A selection of T cell receptor beta chains follows, all from one sample in a study of blood T cell repertoires in COVID-19. Produced via immunoSEQ multiplex PCR; TCRdb's table is partial and in-frame only. The sample holds 55,000 to 70,000 clones, about 85% seen once. The sequencing sample was made of peripheral blood. These receptors were obtained from a woman older than 75 with acute or convalescent COVID-19. Each CDR3 is given with its conserved first and last residue. Fields, in order: V gene, CDR3 protein.

>TRBV6-5
CASSTSGSVIHEQYF
>TRBV7-2
CASSLTPGGGGSPLHF
>TRBV6-5
CASRPDRGSGYTF
>TRBV7-2
CASSLGTLGNQPQHF
>TRBV12-3/TRBV12-4
CASRTGAGNTIYF
>TRBV4-1
CASSRGTGNQPQHF
>TRBV28
CASTPGLAGAEQYF
>TRBV28
CASSFMTAAAGVSYNEQFF
>TRBV2
CASSLQGMNTEAFF
>TRBV28
CASSPETGNTGELFF
>TRBV3-1/TRBV3-2
CASSQGPGELFF
>TRBV9
CASNDGSGSYEQYF
>TRBV2
CASERGAYNEQFF
>TRBV5-1
CASSLGQGATQYF
>TRBV5-1
CASSFRLAGSYNEQFF
>TRBV7-2
CASNPGRVPTGELFF
>TRBV7-3
CASSPQGGGPGELFF
>TRBV19
CASSIEGGPGEQYF
>TRBV30
CAWRGTSGNTGELFF
>TRBV5-6
CASSPIELRQGTDTQYF
>TRBV27
CAIKSWNSGSTDTQYF
>TRBV2
CASSEVQGLGEKLFF
>TRBV6-2/TRBV6-3
CASSRQGLDGYTF
>TRBV4-1
CASSQEFTSGEAFF
>TRBV14
CASSQGGVFTGPNNEQFF
>TRBV18
CASSRPIGQGVYEQYF
>TRBV28
CAARDSGGKLFF
>TRBV7-9
CASSLGTVDQPQHF
>TRBV7-9
CASRGGRLSTNEKLFF
>TRBV5-1
CASSPAGFEGNTIYF
>TRBV6-6
CASRDEGDPSLEQYF
>TRBV19
CASSMVPRGRPSNEQFF
>TRBV30
CAWETGAGPRLFF
>TRBV14
CASSPLAGLAKNIQYF
>TRBV6-2/TRBV6-3
CASSYSGVSWGETMNTEAFF
>TRBV2
CASSPDITNVLTF
>TRBV19
CASSIKQRGAPGQYSGNTIYF
>TRBV30
CAWMKTGKGNTIYF
>TRBV6-2/TRBV6-3
CASSQGKRRGDGEQFF
>TRBV30
CAWRRAATGELFF
>TRBV28
CASQRGSSYEQYF
>TRBV9
CASSVEGVGGYTF
>TRBV9
CASSVWRGLYNEQFF
>TRBV14
CASSQGLVNTEAFF
>TRBV27
CASGGLPYEQYF
>TRBV19
CASSVSRDRDQPQHF
>TRBV27
CASSDFGGLSTDTQYF
>TRBV6-5
CASQGAEEETQYF
>TRBV28
CASQGHITGELFF
>TRBV27
CASRKNTEAFF
>TRBV4-1
CASSPGQGKQPQHF
>TRBV28
CASSSPGIQPQHF
>TRBV9
CASSVGVTGREETQYF
>TRBV12-3/TRBV12-4
CASSFTDSYEQYF